In its sample, the clone carrying this T cell receptor beta chain was seen a few times. The antigen is undetermined. For TCRbeta, the library was prepared with unique molecular identifiers. TCRdb re-called the PCR reads through MiXCR, storing one row per CDR3 protein. The table records fewer than 700,000 distinct CDR3 sequences, 13% of them present only once. The data are from a study of T-cell reconstitution after alpha-beta-depleted transplantation in children. Regarding the study as a whole: Diversity and T-cell counts at one year after transplant derived mostly from new T cells. In patients about two months after transplant, alpha-beta T cells reportedly arose from several hundred expanded graft clones. Certain patients had high TCRbeta diversity at day 60, and it came from recipient T cells and thymic progenitors that survived.

The CDR3 has 17 amino acids. Trimming at V came to 2 bases and at J to 4 bases, leaving 10 bases not matched to a gene. The germline V gene has CDR1 DFQATT and CDR2 SNEGSKA (reference sequence). The specimen was PBMCs, mostly from graft donor cells, collected 360 days after TCRalphabeta/CD19-depleted stem cell transplant. This chain joins TRBV20-1 and TRBJ2-7; 14 positions match TRBD2. The sequence came from a male patient aged 10 to 17 who had a stem cell transplant for acute myeloid leukemia, so the T cells may come from the graft donor. The CDR3 is CSARKPGLAGVLYEQYF. CDR3 coding DNA: TGCAGTGCTAGAAAACCGGGACTAGCGGGAGTTTTGTACGAGCAGTACTTC.